This T cell receptor beta chain was captured in a study of vaccination effects on CD4 cells after COVID-19. Study as a whole: Subjects were given two BNT162b2 or mRNA-1273 vaccine doses.

The germline V and J ends were trimmed by 4 bases and 4 bases, with 16 bases remaining between them. This CDR3 contains 15 residues. The germline CDR1 and CDR2 sequences are ENHRY and SYGVKD. Study conclusions and caveats: Whether induced by infection or by vaccine, clones showed marked clonal contraction late after vaccination.

Libraries were prepared by immunoSEQ multiplex PCR; TCRdb keeps only in-frame clonotypes and omits some of them. In the table there are about 41,000 clones, around 68% of which are singletons. Sequencing was preceded by expansion of antigen-specific CD4+ T cells with viral peptide pools in the ViraFEST assay. Culturing for more than eight days preceded CD4+ T cell isolation. Nobody among the vaccine recipients had prior SARS-CoV-2 infection (nucleocapsid antibodies were negative). Each culture had half its medium swapped for IL-2 medium on days 3 and 7. In regard to this clone: The antigen remains unidentified.

The sample in question was CD4+ T cells from PBMCs cultured with HCoV-OC43 spike peptides, obtained before COVID-19 vaccination. Subset specified: HCoV-OC43 spike overlapping peptide pool stimulation. V usage is TRBV10-3 and J usage is TRBJ1-1; weak D call: TRBD1 (5 bases). This receptor was identified in a human donor who received a COVID-19 vaccine. CDR3 sequence reads: CAISAGGAGGTEAFF. The CDR3 nucleotides are TGTGCCATCAGTGCGGGAGGGGCTGGGGGCACTGAAGCTTTCTTT.